The rows below give T cell receptor beta chains drawn from one sample of a study of regulatory T cells in long-lasting Graves disease. MiXCR was run by TCRdb on the multiplex PCR reads, yielding one entry per CDR3 protein. The sample records just over 600,000 distinct CDR3 sequences, roughly 15% being singletons. This same sample was also taken into another study, of T cells in Graves' hyperthyroidism and ophthalmopathy.

This specimen consisted of peripheral blood mononuclear cells (PBMCs), obtained at new diagnosis, from a patient treated with antithyroid drugs. These receptors all stem from a woman aged 25 to 45 with Graves disease. Each CDR3 is given with its conserved first and last residue. D genes are given only for firm matches. Only some rows state a clone size, as once, few, many or a class for expanded clones.

d_call: -; v_call: TRBV4-1; j_call: TRBJ1-1; clone_size: -; cdr3_nt: TGCGCCAGCAGAGCCGGGACGGCTACCTCCGGCACTGAAGCTTTCTTT; cdr3_aa: CASRAGTATSGTEAFF
d_call: -; v_call: TRBV3-1; j_call: TRBJ1-5; clone_size: few; cdr3_nt: TGTGCCAGCAGCCAAGACGATGGAGGACAGCCCCAGCATTTT; cdr3_aa: CASSQDDGGQPQHF
d_call: TRBD2; v_call: TRBV6-2/TRBV6-3; j_call: TRBJ2-7; clone_size: -; cdr3_nt: TGTGCCAGCAGTTACTCGGTATTAGCGGGAGTCTCCTACGAGCAGTACTTC; cdr3_aa: CASSYSVLAGVSYEQYF
d_call: -; v_call: TRBV19; j_call: TRBJ2-2; clone_size: few; cdr3_nt: TGTGCCAGTAGTCAGGGAAGCGCGAACACCGGGGAGCTGTTTTTT; cdr3_aa: CASSQGSANTGELFF
d_call: -; v_call: TRBV28; j_call: TRBJ2-4; clone_size: many; cdr3_nt: TGTGCCAGCAACTTGGACCGAATGGCCAAAAACATTCAGTACTTC; cdr3_aa: CASNLDRMAKNIQYF
d_call: TRBD1; v_call: TRBV12-3/TRBV12-4; j_call: TRBJ1-1; clone_size: many; cdr3_nt: TGTGCCAGCAGCCCGGACAGGGGCATTTATGCTGAAGCTTTCTTT; cdr3_aa: CASSPDRGIYAEAFF
d_call: TRBD1; v_call: TRBV2; j_call: TRBJ2-3; clone_size: few; cdr3_nt: TGTGCCAGCAGTGCGGGACAGGGGGCAGATACGCAGTATTTT; cdr3_aa: CASSAGQGADTQYF
d_call: TRBD2; v_call: TRBV10-3; j_call: TRBJ2-3; clone_size: many; cdr3_nt: TGTGCCATCAGCGCGGGGGGCACAGATACGCAGTATTTT; cdr3_aa: CAISAGGTDTQYF
d_call: TRBD1; v_call: TRBV11-1; j_call: TRBJ1-1; clone_size: -; cdr3_nt: TGTGCCAGCAGCCCGCTCGACGGGGACAGGGAGGAAGGTGAAGCTTTCTTT; cdr3_aa: CASSPLDGDREEGEAFF
d_call: -; v_call: TRBV3-1; j_call: TRBJ1-5; clone_size: many; cdr3_nt: TGTGCCAGCAGCTTGCAAGTAGGGGGACAGCCCCAGCATTTT; cdr3_aa: CASSLQVGGQPQHF
d_call: -; v_call: TRBV18; j_call: TRBJ2-5; clone_size: -; cdr3_nt: TGTGCCAGCTCACCTCAGGGAGGAGGGACCCAGTACTTC; cdr3_aa: CASSPQGGGTQYF
d_call: -; v_call: TRBV19; j_call: TRBJ1-1; clone_size: -; cdr3_nt: TGTGCCAGTAGTATAGCGGGGGCTAACACTGAAGCTTTCTTT; cdr3_aa: CASSIAGANTEAFF
d_call: -; v_call: TRBV28; j_call: TRBJ1-2; clone_size: many; cdr3_nt: TGTGCCAGCAGTTCGGCCTTCTCTCGCGATGGCTACACCTTC; cdr3_aa: CASSSAFSRDGYTF
d_call: -; v_call: TRBV5-5; j_call: TRBJ1-3; clone_size: few; cdr3_nt: TGTGCCAGCAGGCAGACAGCCGGAAACACCATATATTTT; cdr3_aa: CASRQTAGNTIYF
d_call: -; v_call: TRBV7-2; j_call: TRBJ2-5; clone_size: many; cdr3_nt: TGTGCCAGCAGTAATTCCGGGCTAGCAGAGACCCAGTACTTC; cdr3_aa: CASSNSGLAETQYF
d_call: TRBD1; v_call: TRBV28; j_call: TRBJ2-3; clone_size: many; cdr3_nt: TGTGCCAGCAGTCCGGACAGGAGTACAGATACGCAGTATTTT; cdr3_aa: CASSPDRSTDTQYF
d_call: -; v_call: TRBV7-9; j_call: TRBJ1-1; clone_size: few; cdr3_nt: TGTGCCAGCAGCTTAGCCCGCGAAGGGACGGGAGCTTTCTTT; cdr3_aa: CASSLAREGTGAFF
d_call: -; v_call: TRBV6-5; j_call: TRBJ1-2; clone_size: few; cdr3_nt: TGTGCCAGCAGTTACCTCCAGGGGAACTATGGCTACACCTTC; cdr3_aa: CASSYLQGNYGYTF
d_call: TRBD1; v_call: TRBV2; j_call: TRBJ2-7; clone_size: few; cdr3_nt: TGTGCCAGCAGTGAAGCCACAGGGACAGTGCAGTACTTC; cdr3_aa: CASSEATGTVQYF
d_call: -; v_call: TRBV20-1; j_call: TRBJ1-1; clone_size: -; cdr3_nt: TGCAGTGCTAGTTTGGGGAACGGAGACACTGAAGCTTTCTTT; cdr3_aa: CSASLGNGDTEAFF
d_call: TRBD1; v_call: TRBV30; j_call: TRBJ1-5; clone_size: many; cdr3_nt: TGTGCCTGGGGGGACAGTAATCAGCCCCAGCATTTT; cdr3_aa: CAWGDSNQPQHF
d_call: TRBD2; v_call: TRBV20-1; j_call: TRBJ2-1; clone_size: few; cdr3_nt: TGCAGTGCTAGAGAGGCTAGCGGGAACAATGAGCAGTTCTTC; cdr3_aa: CSAREASGNNEQFF
d_call: -; v_call: TRBV18; j_call: TRBJ1-2; clone_size: few; cdr3_nt: TGTGCCAGCTCACCAGTTTCGGGGCTCGGAGGCTACACCTTC; cdr3_aa: CASSPVSGLGGYTF
d_call: -; v_call: TRBV7-2; j_call: TRBJ1-6; clone_size: many; cdr3_nt: TGTGCCAGCAGCCTGGCAGGGCCCGGCCTCCACTTT; cdr3_aa: CASSLAGPGLHF
d_call: -; v_call: TRBV5-8; j_call: TRBJ2-4; clone_size: few; cdr3_nt: TGTGCCAGCAGCGGATGGGAAGCCAAAAACATTCAGTACTTC; cdr3_aa: CASSGWEAKNIQYF